These 8 T cell receptor beta chains were all obtained from the same sample, sequenced in a study of T cell responses to AZD1222 COVID-19 vaccine. The data were produced by immunoSEQ multiplex PCR, yet TCRdb's version contains in-frame clones alone and is incomplete. The profile shows around 100,000 clones, 80% to 85% of them singletons. Sequencing used peripheral blood, obtained on day 0 of AZD1222 vaccination. The receptor source for this set is an adult in good health.

The genes are TRBV24-1 and TRBJ1-3; D not certain. CDR3 length equals 16 residues. From germline, CDR1 is KGHDR and CDR2 SFDVKD. V gave up 0 bases and J gave up 0 bases, with 8 bases separating them. The CDR3 DNA sequence: TGTGCCACCAGTGATTTGGTCCCGGGCTCTGGAAACACCATATATTTT. It codes for CATSDLVPGSGNTIYF.

The chain is built from TRBV28 and TRBJ2-5, with a weak D call TRBD1 (6 bases). This CDR3 is built from 15 residues. CDR1 and CDR2 from the germline V gene are MDHEN and SYDVKM. V shed 4 bases and J shed 1 base, with 13 bases lying between them. The CDR3 region is CASSSSGQTQETQYF. The CDR3, as DNA: TGTGCCAGCAGTTCTTCCGGACAGACCCAAGAGACCCAGTACTTC.

V gene TRBV6-2 or TRBV6-3 combines with J gene TRBJ1-5; no reliable D call. The CDR3 has 14 amino acids. Trimming shortened V by 0 bases and J by 7 bases, and 10 bases separated the two germline ends. Germline lookup yields CDR1 MNHEY and CDR2 SVGEGT. Here the CDR3 reads CASSYSIPGQPQHF. The CDR3 DNA is TGTGCCAGCAGTTACTCTATTCCCGGGCAGCCCCAGCATTTT.

The rearrangement uses TRBV24-1 and TRBJ1-2; D ambiguous. The V and J ends lost 2 bases and 4 bases respectively, with 13 bases between them. Germline CDR1 is KGHDR and CDR2 is SFDVKD. This CDR3 contains 15 residues. As DNA, the CDR3 is TGTGCCACCAGTGATTCCCGACCGGCTAGCTATGGCTACACCTTC. Its protein product is CATSDSRPASYGYTF.

The chain links TRBV27 to TRBJ2-7, with D maybe TRBD1 (8 bases). The germline V gene encodes CDR1 MNHEY and CDR2 SMNVEV (reference sequence). CDR3 length: 14 amino acids. The ends were cut back, 5 bases at V and 5 bases at J, with 16 bases in the middle. The chain's CDR3 is CASSMRQGRDEQYF. CDR3 nucleotide sequence: TGTGCCAGCAGTATGAGACAGGGGAGGGACGAGCAGTACTTC.

The V call is TRBV29-1, the J call TRBJ2-2; 10 bases are shared with TRBD2. The trim removed 5 bases at V and 1 base at J, leaving 7 bases unmatched. Germline V gene sequence: CDR1 SQVTM, CDR2 ANQGSEA. The CDR3 consists of 16 residues. CDR3 nucleotide sequence: TGCAGCGTTCGCTCTAGCGGGGGCCGGAACACCGGGGAGCTGTTTTTT. Translating it yields CSVRSSGGRNTGELFF.

In this sample, this clone turned up a few times. This chain connects TRBV30 to TRBJ1-4, with D maybe TRBD1 (5 bases). Germline loops: CDR1 GTSNPN, CDR2 SVGIG (reference sequence). The CDR3 is 14 amino acids. V was cut by 3 bases and J by 5 bases, with 13 bases left in between. The CDR3 DNA follows: TGTGCCTGGAGCTCCGGGACGGAAAATGAAAAACTGTTTTTT. This codes for CAWSSGTENEKLFF.

J is TRBJ2-2 and V is TRBV27; D unresolved. Germline V gene lookup returns CDR1 MNHEY and CDR2 SMNVEV (reference sequence). The V and J ends lost 5 bases and 4 bases respectively, with 5 bases between them. The CDR3 covers 12 residues. In DNA form, the CDR3 reads TGTGCCAGCAGTCCCCCCACCGGGGAGCTGTTTTTT. It encodes CASSPPTGELFF.